This TCR beta chain was documented in a study of shared clonotypes between healthy human individuals (dated by TCRdb to 2020 to 2022). At the level of the whole study: The cohort comprised a couple of women and a few men aged 18 to 49 years. Blood TCR repertoires of five healthy adults were deeply sequenced to estimate repertoire size and the extent of clonotype sharing between individuals. Libraries were prepared and TCR repertoires were sequenced by different laboratories using diverse techniques, in order to increase sequencing depth and limit assay-specific biases. Per donor, leukapheresis produced somewhere between about 0.85 and 10 billion PBMCs. For each donor, CD4 naive and CD4 memory were each given three plates, CD8 naive was given two plates, and CD8 memory was given one plate. Study-wide findings and limitations: Rarefaction of sorted-subset datasets indicated incomplete sequencing despite the large sequencing depth. Because the study included only a small number of donors, the genetic and exposure-history diversity represented was limited. Sampling was restricted to blood, and TCR repertoires in tissue are likely to differ from TCR repertoires in blood. Naive subsets generally had larger estimated clonotype richness than memory subsets. Across a few donors, about 5% of naive CD4, 3% to 3.5% of naive CD8, 2.3% of memory CD4, and 0.4% of memory CD8 clonotypes were shared. Based on pairwise subsampling, the degree of clonotype sharing among donors was expected to be affected by sequencing depth. Compared with non-shared clonotypes, the clonotypes found in all four sorted-subset donors had higher generation probabilities.

TCR CDR3 regions were amplified from genomic DNA by multiplex PCR using the deep immunoSEQ assay. Genomic DNA extracted from each cell subset was distributed evenly over all wells of several immunoSEQ 96-well plates, and each plate served as one replicate. Each replicate PCR for sorted subsets received approximately 200 ng genomic DNA, equal to 28,000 or so T cell genomes. Purified libraries were measured with a Qubit 3.0 fluorometer, size-checked on a Bioanalyzer 2100, and measured again with the KAPA Library Quantification kit. Every immunoSEQ 96-well plate was sequenced on a separate single-read 150-cycle Illumina NextSeq 550 flow cell. Regarding the original processing steps: Because the immunoSEQ output included only junctional sequences and no quality scores, the filtering could not be the same as the filtering used for full-length reads. Sequences were annotated with PyIR, a Python wrapper for IgBLAST v1.9, and V/J genes and CDR3 were assigned using IMGT germline references. Reads were removed for weak V/J assignments (E-value above 1e-6), missing CDR3, stop codons, out-of-frame junctions, or ambiguous translated residues. V3J clonotypes were defined as sequences sharing an identical inferred V gene, J gene, and CDR3 amino acid sequence. To compute the percentage overlap between repertoires, the number of shared unique clonotypes was divided by the size of the smaller repertoire. RTK rarefaction, the Chao1 estimator, and Recon v2.1 estimates of unobserved clonotypes were used to assess repertoire richness. OLGA was used to compute generation probabilities for all TCRbeta clonotypes that the gDNA method yielded from a few donors. The clones in this table, taken by TCRdb from immuneACCESS, are in-frame only. Not every clone is retained; where verified, under half of the shortfall comes from an unresolved V gene, and the cause of the rest is unknown. V, J and clone size are taken as reported in that table, and D and trimming were inferred from the DNA itself. In all, the sample holds some 2,500,000 clones, and 80% to 95% of those were seen once. The top ten hold approximately 0.4% of the sample.

The donors were healthy, HIV-negative adults who had no recently reported acute infections or vaccinations. Every donor was a Caucasian adult living in Nashville, Tennessee, USA. CD4+ T cells were enriched by magnetic negative selection; naive cells were then positively selected on CD45RA, and the negative fraction formed the memory subset. Blood was obtained by leukapheresis, after which PBMCs were separated by Ficoll-Histopaque density gradient centrifugation and cryopreserved in liquid nitrogen vapor phase. Analytical flow cytometry was used to check the purity and quantity of every magnetically sorted T cell population. Each sorted fraction had its genomic DNA isolated and then quantified by UV absorbance on a Nanodrop 2000c. On this clone: Its antigen remains unidentified. Base quality data are lacking; no much larger clone is found one base away.

This clonotype was obtained from a man aged 18 to 35 in good health. Some clones in this sample may be carry-over from other donors' samples. The specimen was naive CD4+ T cells from PBMCs. The sample's cell subset or site label, in plain terms: CD45RA+ positively selected.

The DNA is TGTGCCAGCTCAACCCTTCTGGGGGCGGACAACTATGGCTACACCTTC. Translated, this is CASSTLLGADNYGYTF. The sequence joins TRBV18 to TRBJ1-2; TRBD1 is perhaps the D gene, given 6 matching bases. V and J lose 5 bases and 2 bases, and a span of 18 bases separates them. The CDR3 contains 16 residues, cysteine and phenylalanine counted. Only the CDR3 region is kept as DNA, spanning 48 bases read in frame from base 1. CDR1 and CDR2 are drawn from the germline V gene: KGHSH, LQKENI.